The T cell receptor (beta chain) described here comes from a study of blood T cells in healthy people across ages. For the study at large: Capture by template switching was about one barcoded beta molecule per two T cells.

Concerning this clonotype: Its antigen is currently unknown.

Notes on the study in general: In the absence of known donor CMV status, changes in expanded clonotypes were possibly confounded.

Trimming cost V 2 bases and J 4 bases, with 11 bases left between them. The CDR3 has 15 residues. Germline lookup yields CDR1 SGHAT and CDR2 FQNNGV. PCR was performed a second time for roughly 7 to 12 cycles using a sample-barcoded 5' primer and a J-beta primer mix. TCRdb passed the 5' RACE reads through MiXCR, listing each CDR3 protein once. In the table there are 800,000 to 900,000 distinct CDR3 sequences, around 62% of which are singletons. Peripheral blood samples of about 10 milliliters were drawn from each donor. V gene TRBV11-2 combines with J gene TRBJ2-2, with D tentatively TRBD2 (6 bases). The sequenced material came from blood. The clonotype was recovered from a man younger than 45 in good health. This CDR3 is CASSLWAGTTGELFF. The DNA of the CDR3 is TGTGCCAGCAGCTTATGGGCGGGGACCACCGGGGAGCTGTTTTTT.